Sequencing of this TCR beta chain was carried out in a study of CD8 T cells in ankylosing spondylitis. Overall study results and limits: Earlier authors reported some of these motif variants in reactive arthritis synovial fluid and blood. Ankylosing spondylitis blood appeared to be characterized by a TCR beta motif of eight or nine highly homologous variants. Disease-linked clones were found to be CD8+ and relatively rare in peripheral blood. Matched ankylosing spondylitis synovial fluid reportedly showed significant enrichment of disease-linked clones.

TCRdb passed the 5' RACE reads through MiXCR, listing each CDR3 protein once. This sample has fewer than 80,000 distinct CDR3 sequences; under 5.5% occur once, and the top ten carry 2% to 2.5%. Trimming shortened V by 3 bases and J by 8 bases, and 10 bases separated the two germline ends. The CDR3 spans 13 residues. This clonotype occurred many times. Antigen: not known. The chain links TRBV12-3 or TRBV12-4 to TRBJ1-4; unclear D gene. What was sequenced was blood, either unsorted or a sorted T cell fraction (not recorded which). The receptor was derived from a male donor with ankylosing spondylitis or in good health (not recorded which). For the CDR3, the DNA is TGTGCCAGCAGTTTGGGCAGCAAAGAAAAACTGTTTTTT. This codes for CASSLGSKEKLFF.